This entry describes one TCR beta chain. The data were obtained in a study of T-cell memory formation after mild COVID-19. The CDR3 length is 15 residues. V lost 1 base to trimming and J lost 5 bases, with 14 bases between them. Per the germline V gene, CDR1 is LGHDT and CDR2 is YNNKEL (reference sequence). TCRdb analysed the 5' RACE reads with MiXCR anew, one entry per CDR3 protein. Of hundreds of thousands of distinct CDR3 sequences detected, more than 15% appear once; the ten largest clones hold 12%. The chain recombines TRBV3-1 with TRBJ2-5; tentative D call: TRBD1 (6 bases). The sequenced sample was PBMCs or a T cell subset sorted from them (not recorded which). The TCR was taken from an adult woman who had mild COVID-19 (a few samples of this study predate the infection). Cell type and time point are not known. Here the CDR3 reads CASSQGGRGWETQYF. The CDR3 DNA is TGTGCCAGCAGCCAAGGGGGCAGGGGATGGGAGACCCAGTACTTC.